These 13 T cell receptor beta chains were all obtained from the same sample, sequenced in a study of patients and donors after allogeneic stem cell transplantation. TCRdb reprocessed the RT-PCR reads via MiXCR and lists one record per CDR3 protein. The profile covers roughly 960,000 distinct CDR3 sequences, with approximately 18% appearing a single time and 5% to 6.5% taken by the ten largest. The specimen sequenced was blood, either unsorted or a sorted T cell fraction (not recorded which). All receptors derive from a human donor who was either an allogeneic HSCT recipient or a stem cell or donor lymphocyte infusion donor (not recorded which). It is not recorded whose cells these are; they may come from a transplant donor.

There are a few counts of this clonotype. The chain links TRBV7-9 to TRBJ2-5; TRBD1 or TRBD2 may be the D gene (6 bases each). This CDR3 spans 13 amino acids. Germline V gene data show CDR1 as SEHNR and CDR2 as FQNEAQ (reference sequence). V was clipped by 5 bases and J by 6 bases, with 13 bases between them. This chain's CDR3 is CASSGGGIQTQYF. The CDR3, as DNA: TGTGCCAGCAGCGGAGGGGGGATCCAGACCCAGTACTTC. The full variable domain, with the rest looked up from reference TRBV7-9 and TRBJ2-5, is DTGVSQNPRHKITKRGQNVTFRCDPISEHNRLYWYRQTLGQGPEFLTYFQNEAQLEKSRLLSDRFSAERPKGSFSTLEIQRTEQGDSAMYLCASSGGGIQTQYFGPGTRLLVL.

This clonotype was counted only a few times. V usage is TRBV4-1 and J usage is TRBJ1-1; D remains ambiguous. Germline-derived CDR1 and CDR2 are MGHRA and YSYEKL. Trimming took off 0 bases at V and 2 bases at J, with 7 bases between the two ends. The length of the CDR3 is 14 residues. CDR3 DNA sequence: TGCGCCAGCAGCCAAGATATGGGAAACACTGAAGCTTTCTTT. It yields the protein CASSQDMGNTEAFF.

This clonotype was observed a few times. Here the CDR3 DNA reads TGTGCCATCAGTGAGCCTGTCGGGCTCGGGAAGTACGAGCAGTACTTC. Protein product: CAISEPVGLGKYEQYF. The rearrangement links TRBV10-3 to TRBJ2-7, with D possibly being TRBD2 (5 bases). The CDR3 spans 16 residues. Trimming removed 2 bases from V and 4 bases from J, with 18 bases in between. Germline V CDR1 and CDR2: ENHRY, SYGVKD.

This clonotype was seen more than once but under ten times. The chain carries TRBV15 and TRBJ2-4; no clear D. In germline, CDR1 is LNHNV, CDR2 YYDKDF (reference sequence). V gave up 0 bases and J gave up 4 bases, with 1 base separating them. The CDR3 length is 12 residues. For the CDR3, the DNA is TGTGCCACCAGCAGAGAGAAAAACATTCAGTACTTC. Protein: CATSREKNIQYF.

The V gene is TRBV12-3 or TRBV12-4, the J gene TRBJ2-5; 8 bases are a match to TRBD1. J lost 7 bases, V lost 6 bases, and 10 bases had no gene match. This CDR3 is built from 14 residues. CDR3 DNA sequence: TGTGCCAGCAGCCGCGACAGGGGCCGGGGGACCCAGTACTTC. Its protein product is CASSRDRGRGTQYF.

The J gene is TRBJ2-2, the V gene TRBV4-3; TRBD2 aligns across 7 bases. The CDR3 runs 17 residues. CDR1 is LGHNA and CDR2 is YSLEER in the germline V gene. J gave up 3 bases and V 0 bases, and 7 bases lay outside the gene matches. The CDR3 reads CASSQDSRLADTGELFF. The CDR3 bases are TGCGCCAGCAGCCAAGATTCGAGACTAGCAGACACCGGGGAGCTGTTTTTT.

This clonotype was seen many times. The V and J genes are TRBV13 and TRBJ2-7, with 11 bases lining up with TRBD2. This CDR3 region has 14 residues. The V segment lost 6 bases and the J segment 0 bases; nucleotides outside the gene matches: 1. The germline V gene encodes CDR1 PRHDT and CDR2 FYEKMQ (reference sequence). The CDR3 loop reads CASRGLAGSYEQYF. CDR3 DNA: TGTGCCAGCAGAGGACTAGCGGGCTCCTACGAGCAGTACTTC. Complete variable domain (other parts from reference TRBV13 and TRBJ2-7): AAGVIQSPRHLIKEKRETATLKCYPIPRHDTVYWYQQGPGQDPQFLISFYEKMQSDKGSIPDRFSAQQFSDYHSELNMSSLELGDSALYFCASRGLAGSYEQYFGPGTRLTVT.

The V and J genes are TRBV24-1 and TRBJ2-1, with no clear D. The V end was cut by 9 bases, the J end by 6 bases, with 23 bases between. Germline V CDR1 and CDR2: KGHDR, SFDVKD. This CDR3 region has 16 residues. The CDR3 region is CATSPLSRNCLNEQFF. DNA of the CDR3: TGTGCCACCTCTCCTTTATCAAGAAATTGCCTCAATGAGCAGTTCTTC.

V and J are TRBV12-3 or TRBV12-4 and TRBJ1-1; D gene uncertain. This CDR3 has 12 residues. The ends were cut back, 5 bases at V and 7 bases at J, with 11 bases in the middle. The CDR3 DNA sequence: TGTGCCAGCAGTCCGGGGTCTGGTGAAGCTTTCTTT. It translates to CASSPGSGEAFF.

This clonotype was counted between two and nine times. The chain's CDR3 is CATSDLEINKFF. CDR3 nucleotides: TGTGCCACCAGTGATTTGGAGATTAATAAGTTCTTC. The chain combines TRBV24-1 with TRBJ2-1, with D uncertain. V was pared by 0 bases and J by 14 bases, with 10 bases between. Germline-derived CDR1 and CDR2 are KGHDR and SFDVKD. CDR3 length: 12 amino acids.

CDR3 sequence: CASSMRGATEAFF. The CDR3 DNA reads as TGTGCCAGCAGCATGCGGGGTGCCACTGAAGCTTTCTTT. The rearrangement uses TRBV13 and TRBJ1-1; D gene ambiguous. The V and J ends lost 5 bases and 4 bases respectively, with 11 bases between them. Germline CDR1 and CDR2: PRHDT and FYEKMQ (reference sequence). This CDR3 has 13 residues.

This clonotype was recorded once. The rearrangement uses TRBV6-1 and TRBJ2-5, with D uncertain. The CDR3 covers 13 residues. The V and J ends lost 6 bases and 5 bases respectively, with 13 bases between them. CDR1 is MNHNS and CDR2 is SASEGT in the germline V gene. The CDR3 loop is CASRPDIGETQYF. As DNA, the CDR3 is TGTGCCAGCAGACCAGACATAGGCGAGACCCAGTACTTC.

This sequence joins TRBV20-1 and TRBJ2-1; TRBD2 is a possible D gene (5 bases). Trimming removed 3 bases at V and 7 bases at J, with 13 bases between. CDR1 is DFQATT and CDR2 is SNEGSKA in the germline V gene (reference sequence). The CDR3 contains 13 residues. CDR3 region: CSASKEGRNEQFF. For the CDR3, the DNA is TGCAGTGCTAGTAAAGAGGGCCGAAATGAGCAGTTCTTC.